This T cell receptor (beta chain) was retrieved from a study of blood T cell repertoires in COVID-19. Study details: PBMCs, B-cell-depleted T cells, or T cells were the source of the cDNA or gDNA that made up the material.

Germline CDR1 reads SGHRS; CDR2 reads YFSETQ. The CDR3 extends over 14 amino acids. Trimming cost V 0 bases and J 3 bases, with 9 bases left between them. Here immunoSEQ multiplex PCR was the method, and the copy in TCRdb shows in-frame clones only, minus some. The sample yields 55,000 to 70,000 clones, about 88% seen once. This chain connects TRBV5-1 to TRBJ1-1; D possibly corresponds to TRBD1 (5 bases). Input material: peripheral blood. This TCR was sampled from a woman aged 45-59 years with active or convalescent COVID-19. The CDR3 DNA reads as TGCGCCAGCAGCTTGGCCGACAGCTACACTGAAGCTTTCTTT. It codes for CASSLADSYTEAFF.